These 12 T cell receptor beta chains were all obtained from the same sample, sequenced in a study of blood T cell repertoires in COVID-19. The table came from immunoSEQ multiplex PCR; TCRdb's copy has only in-frame clones and leaves some out. The data contain around 220,000 clones, roughly 80% of them singletons. The sequenced sample consisted of peripheral blood. Source of these receptors: a woman of 80 years or more with COVID-19, enrolled during active disease.

CDR3 protein: CASRQEYNSPLHF. Written as DNA, the CDR3 is TGTGCCAGCAGACAGGAATATAATTCACCCCTCCACTTT. The chain uses TRBV6-5 and TRBJ1-6; D is perhaps TRBD1 (5 bases). V lost 6 bases and J lost 4, with 7 bases in between. This CDR3 region has 13 residues. Germline CDR1 MNHEY, CDR2 SVGAGI.

V usage is TRBV5-1 and J usage is TRBJ2-5; no reliable D call. The CDR3 covers 14 residues. V was trimmed by 7 bases and J by 1 base, leaving 14 bases between them. From germline, CDR1 is SGHRS and CDR2 YFSETQ. The CDR3 is CASYVSVSQETQYF. The CDR3 region has the DNA TGCGCCAGCTATGTGTCGGTTTCCCAAGAGACCCAGTACTTC. Looking up the rest from reference TRBV5-1 and TRBJ2-5 gives the full variable domain: KAGVTQTPRYLIKTRGQQVTLSCSPISGHRSVSWYQQTPGQGLQFLFEYFSETQRNKGNFPGRFSGRQFSNSRSEMNVSTLELGDSALYLCASYVSVSQETQYFGPGTRLLVL.

This sequence joins TRBV7-3 and TRBJ1-5; no firm D call. The CDR3 consists of 12 residues. Trimming took off 4 bases at V and 4 bases at J, with 5 bases between the two ends. Germline V gene data show CDR1 as SGHTA and CDR2 as FQGTGA. Here the CDR3 DNA reads TGTGCCAGCAGCTCCCCTAATCAGCCCCAGCATTTT. The encoded protein is CASSSPNQPQHF.

V and J are TRBV29-1 and TRBJ2-7, with TRBD1 identical over 11 bases. There are 13 residues in the CDR3. Looked up from germline, CDR1 is SQVTM and CDR2 is ANQGSEA. V shed 5 bases, J shed 5 bases, and the junction held 5 bases outside the gene matches. The CDR3 DNA reads as TGCAGCGTTCAGGGGGACAGGGGGAACGAGCAGTACTTC. It encodes CSVQGDRGNEQYF.

The rearrangement links TRBV6-5 to TRBJ1-5; D is ambiguous. Germline V gene data show CDR1 as MNHEY and CDR2 as SVGAGI. The V gene lost 6 bases and the J gene lost 3 bases, with 6 bases spanning the gap. The CDR3 has 12 residues. The CDR3 reads CASRILNQPQHF. In nucleotides, the CDR3 is TGTGCCAGCAGAATACTCAATCAGCCCCAGCATTTT.

V is TRBV27 and J is TRBJ2-3; 9 bases fit TRBD2. Germline V CDR1 and CDR2: MNHEY, SMNVEV (reference sequence). The CDR3 runs 14 residues. The V segment lost 5 bases and the J segment 4 bases; nucleotides outside the gene matches: 4. CDR3 sequence: CASSTRTSADTQYF. In nucleotides, the CDR3 is TGTGCCAGCAGTACGCGGACTAGCGCAGATACGCAGTATTTT.

The V and J genes are TRBV28 and TRBJ1-6; D might be TRBD1 (5 bases). CDR1 is MDHEN and CDR2 is SYDVKM in the germline V gene. V was shortened by 3 bases and J by 11 bases, with 17 bases between the two germline ends. CDR3 size: 15 residues. The CDR3 DNA is TGTGCCAGCAGTTTTCCCCGTGGAGGGGCCACACCCCTCCACTTT. The encoded protein is CASSFPRGGATPLHF.

The table lists this clone with a few counts. This chain uses TRBV7-9 with TRBJ1-1; D not certain. Germline V gene lookup returns CDR1 SEHNR and CDR2 FQNEAQ (reference sequence). This CDR3 comprises 14 residues. Between the trimmed V and J ends, which lost 8 bases and 1 base, there was a span of 14 bases. In nucleotides, the CDR3 is TGTGCCAGCGCTTCCTGGAGTAAGAACACTGAAGCTTTCTTT. This encodes CASASWSKNTEAFF. Full variable domain (remainder filled in from reference TRBV7-9 and TRBJ1-1): DTGVSQNPRHKITKRGQNVTFRCDPISEHNRLYWYRQTLGQGPEFLTYFQNEAQLEKSRLLSDRFSAERPKGSFSTLEIQRTEQGDSAMYLCASASWSKNTEAFFGQGTRLTVV.

The rearrangement links TRBV18 to TRBJ1-1; 9 nucleotides match TRBD1. Germline lookup yields CDR1 KGHSH and CDR2 LQKENI. The CDR3 is 14 amino acids. Trimming cost V 5 bases and J 11 bases; bases outside gene matches: 12. The CDR3 nucleotides read TGTGCCAGCTCAACCACGGGACAGGGACCTGGGGCTTTCTTT. The encoded protein is CASSTTGQGPGAFF.

The V call is TRBV29-1, the J call TRBJ1-5; D unresolved. The V gene lost 5 bases and the J gene lost 0 bases, with 11 bases spanning the gap. CDR1 is SQVTM, CDR2 ANQGSEA, per germline. This CDR3 spans 14 amino acids. The CDR3: CSVSGRDSNQPQHF. CDR3 sequence (DNA): TGCAGCGTTTCCGGGAGAGATAGCAATCAGCCCCAGCATTTT.

V gene TRBV4-2 combines with J gene TRBJ1-5, with D hard to call. Trimming removed 4 bases at V and 0 bases at J, with 10 bases between. Per germline, CDR1 LGHNA and CDR2 YNFKEQ. This CDR3 has 15 residues. The CDR3 DNA reads TGTGCCAGCAGCCGGACCGACTATAGCAATCAGCCCCAGCATTTT. As protein: CASSRTDYSNQPQHF.

V usage is TRBV28 and J usage is TRBJ1-4; D might be TRBD1 (5 bases). From germline, CDR1 is MDHEN and CDR2 SYDVKM. The CDR3 has 12 residues. V was pared by 10 bases and J by 5 bases, with 11 bases between. This chain's CDR3 is CATTAQNEKLFF. Here the CDR3 DNA reads TGTGCCACGACAGCCCAGAATGAAAAACTGTTTTTT.